Presented here are 5 T cell receptor beta chains from one specimen sequenced in a study of blood T cell repertoires in COVID-19. The data were produced by immunoSEQ multiplex PCR, yet TCRdb's version contains in-frame clones alone and is incomplete. The sample includes 350,000 to 400,000 clones, 85% to 90% seen only once; the top ten take around 7%. The specimen sequenced was peripheral blood. These receptors were obtained from a man between 18 and 29 years old with active or convalescent COVID-19.

The chain links TRBV4-1 to TRBJ1-2, with D unresolved. Trimming removed 0 bases from V and 0 bases from J, with 8 bases in between. This CDR3 has 15 amino acids. Germline V CDR1 and CDR2: MGHRA, YSYEKL. CDR3 bases: TGCGCCAGCAGCCAAGAAGGCAGGCCTAACTATGGCTACACCTTC. This sequence encodes CASSQEGRPNYGYTF.

This chain connects TRBV9 to TRBJ2-2; no clear D gene. V dropped 2 bases and J dropped 0 bases, with 5 bases sitting between them. This CDR3 has 14 amino acids. Germline V CDR1 and CDR2: SGDLS, YYNGEE. In DNA, the CDR3 is TGTGCCAGCAGCGTGACAACGAACACCGGGGAGCTGTTTTTT. This encodes CASSVTTNTGELFF.

The V and J genes are TRBV7-2 and TRBJ2-1; 10 bases agree with TRBD1. This CDR3 has 14 amino acids. V shed 5 bases, J shed 4 bases, and the junction held 2 bases outside the gene matches. Germline CDR1 is SGHTA and CDR2 is FQGNSA. CDR3: CASSRDRGYNEQFF. The CDR3 DNA reads as TGTGCCAGCAGCCGGGACAGGGGTTACAATGAGCAGTTCTTC.

The V and J genes are TRBV18 and TRBJ2-3; TRBD1 matches 7 bases. The germline gives CDR1 KGHSH, CDR2 LQKENI. The ends lost 3 bases at V and 4 bases at J; junction bases unmatched: 7. The CDR3 length is 15 residues. The DNA for the CDR3 is TGTGCCAGCTCACCTTCTAGGGGGCCGGCAGATACGCAGTATTTT. Protein: CASSPSRGPADTQYF.

The chain couples TRBV6-2 or TRBV6-3 to TRBJ2-3; 13 bases match TRBD2. CDR1 and CDR2 from the germline V gene are MNHEY and SVGEGT. The CDR3 has 16 residues. With V trimmed by 2 bases and J by 7 bases, 6 bases remained unmatched. The CDR3 loop is CASSYGLAGAVNTQYF. Here the CDR3 DNA reads TGTGCCAGCAGTTACGGACTAGCGGGAGCCGTGAATACGCAGTATTTT.